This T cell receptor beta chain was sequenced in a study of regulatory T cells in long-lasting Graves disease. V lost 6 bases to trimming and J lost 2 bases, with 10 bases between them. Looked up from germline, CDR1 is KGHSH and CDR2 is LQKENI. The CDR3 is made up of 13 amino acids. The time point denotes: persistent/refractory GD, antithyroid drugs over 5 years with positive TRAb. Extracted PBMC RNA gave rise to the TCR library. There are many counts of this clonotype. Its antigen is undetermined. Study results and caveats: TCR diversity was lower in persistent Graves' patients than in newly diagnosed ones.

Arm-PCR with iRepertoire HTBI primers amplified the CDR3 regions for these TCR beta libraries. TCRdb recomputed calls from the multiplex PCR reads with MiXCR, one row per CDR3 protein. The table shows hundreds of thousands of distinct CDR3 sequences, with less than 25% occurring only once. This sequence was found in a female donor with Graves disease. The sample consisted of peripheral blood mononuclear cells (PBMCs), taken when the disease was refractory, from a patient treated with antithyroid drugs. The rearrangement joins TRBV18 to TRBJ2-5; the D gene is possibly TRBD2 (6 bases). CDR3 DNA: TGTGCCAGCTCCGATGGGGGGCAAGAGACCCAGTACTTC. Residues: CASSDGGQETQYF. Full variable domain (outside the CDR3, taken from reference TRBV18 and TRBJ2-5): NAGVMQNPRHLVRRRGQEARLRCSPMKGHSHVYWYRQLPEEGLKFMVYLQKENIIDESGMPKERFSAEFPKEGPSILRIQQVVRGDSAAYFCASSDGGQETQYFGPGTRLLVL.